The 8 T cell receptor beta chains below come from one sample, sequenced in a study of blood T cell repertoires in COVID-19. Some clones are missing from TCRdb's copy, which holds only in-frame ones; the method was immunoSEQ multiplex PCR. The sample yields about 210,000 clones, 80% seen once. The source material was PBMCs or T cells enriched from blood (not recorded which). The origin of the receptors is a man younger than 45 with acute COVID-19.

This clone was counted only a few times. This same CDR3 is encoded by further DNA sequences in the sample. V gene TRBV12-3 or TRBV12-4 combines with J gene TRBJ2-3, with D hard to call. The V end was cut by 6 bases, the J end by 3 bases, with 4 bases between. The CDR3 runs to 11 residues. The CDR3 protein is CASSQTDTQYF. For the CDR3, the DNA is TGTGCCAGCAGCCAAACAGATACGCAGTATTTT.

This clone was counted a single time. The chain employs TRBV2 and TRBJ2-2, with 9 bases lining up with TRBD1. The CDR3 has 16 amino acids. Trimming took 5 bases from V and 7 from J; bases not matched to a gene: 11. The germline V gene encodes CDR1 SNHLY and CDR2 FYNNEI. CDR3 DNA: TGTGCCAGCAGTAATCCCCTTACAGGGGGCGGCGGGGAGCTGTTTTTT. This sequence encodes CASSNPLTGGGGELFF.

This chain joins TRBV7-9 and TRBJ1-5, with TRBD1 as a possible D gene (6 bases). V gave up 0 bases and J gave up 6 bases, with 9 bases separating them. The CDR3 is 14 residues long. The germline V gene has CDR1 SEHNR and CDR2 FQNEAQ (reference sequence). This CDR3 is CASSLAGAAQPQHF. The CDR3 DNA follows: TGTGCCAGCAGCTTAGCGGGGGCAGCTCAGCCCCAGCATTTT.

A word on this clone: A read error may be the cause here, since a much bigger clone is one base away. The chain couples TRBV7-3 to TRBJ2-7; the D is unclear. The CDR3 runs to 11 residues. CDR1 is SGHTA and CDR2 is FQGTGA in the germline V gene. The V end lost 5 bases, the J end lost 2 bases, and 4 bases lay between the germline ends. The CDR3 nucleotides read TGTGCCAGCAGCCCCGCCTACGAGCAGTACTTC. Translated: CASSPAYEQYF.

This rearrangement joins TRBV12-3 or TRBV12-4 to TRBJ1-3, with D tentatively TRBD1 (5 bases). The CDR3 spans 13 residues. V was cut by 3 bases and J by 8 bases, with 11 bases left in between. This chain's CDR3 is CASSFQGIHTIYF. The CDR3 DNA follows: TGTGCCAGCAGTTTCCAGGGTATACACACCATATATTTT.

This sequence joins TRBV5-1 and TRBJ2-5; D gene uncertain. Germline assignment: CDR1 SGHRS and CDR2 YFSETQ. This CDR3 is 16 amino acids long. V lost 3 bases and J lost 1, with 16 bases in between. Here the CDR3 DNA reads TGCGCCAGCAGCTCTCTGGCTCGCGGCATCCAAGAGACCCAGTACTTC. It codes for CASSSLARGIQETQYF.

The chain recombines TRBV28 with TRBJ2-7, with 14 nucleotides matching TRBD2. Germline CDR1 is MDHEN and CDR2 is SYDVKM. V lost 6 bases to trimming and J lost 7 bases; unmatched junction nucleotides: 17. The CDR3 contains 18 residues. CDR3 residues: CASSHGLAGGLYLGEQYF. The CDR3 DNA follows: TGTGCCAGCAGCCACGGACTAGCGGGGGGCCTATACCTAGGAGAGCAGTACTTC.

This rearrangement joins TRBV4-2 to TRBJ2-3, with 7 bases that match TRBD2. There are 13 residues in the CDR3. The germline CDR1 and CDR2 sequences are LGHNA and YNFKEQ. With 0 bases clipped from V and 10 bases from J, the junction kept 4 bases outside the gene matches. DNA for the CDR3: TGTGCCAGCAGCCAAGATGAAGGACTAGCGCAGTATTTT. Encoded protein: CASSQDEGLAQYF.